The 20 T cell receptor beta chains reported below all come from one sample, sequenced in a study of post-analysis software for immune sequencing data. Study-wide points: Comparison of patients with controls showed five TRBV segments more frequent in patients, TRBV5-6, TRBV5-1 and TRBV20-1 among them.

Libraries were made from TCR beta cDNA, and they carried unique molecular identifiers. Via MiXCR, TCRdb re-called the PCR reads, giving one row per CDR3 protein. The sample has fewer than 550,000 distinct CDR3 sequences; 34% are singletons. Their specific antigens are unknown. The sequencing sample was made of blood. All receptors derive from a girl between 2 and 17 years old with multiple sclerosis.

The J gene is TRBJ2-1, the V gene TRBV10-3; D perhaps matches TRBD1 (6 bases). CDR3 length: 12 amino acids. Germline V gives CDR1 ENHRY, CDR2 SYGVKD. Trimming shortened V by 4 bases and J by 6 bases, and 7 bases separated the two germline ends. CDR3 DNA sequence: TGTGCCATCAGTGTAGGGGGCAATGAGCAGTTCTTC. It is translated as CAISVGGNEQFF.

The V call is TRBV11-2, the J call TRBJ2-1; possibly TRBD1 or TRBD2 for D (5 bases each). The length of the CDR3 is 17 residues. The V gene lost 5 bases and the J gene lost 2 bases, with 19 bases spanning the gap. The germline V gene has CDR1 SGHAT and CDR2 FQNNGV. CDR3 amino acids: CASSPHRDLYPYNEQFF. The CDR3 bases are TGTGCCAGCAGCCCACATAGGGACCTCTATCCCTACAATGAGCAGTTCTTC.

This clonotype was observed many times. This sequence joins TRBV20-1 and TRBJ2-5, with TRBD2 identical over 9 bases. J lost 4 bases, V lost 0 bases, and 6 bases had no gene match. CDR3 length: 15 amino acids. From germline, CDR1 is DFQATT and CDR2 SNEGSKA (reference sequence). In DNA form, the CDR3 reads TGCAGTGCTAGAGATCGGGCGGGGGGGGCAGAGACCCAGTACTTC. Amino acid sequence: CSARDRAGGAETQYF.

The chain employs TRBV20-1 and TRBJ2-5; tentatively, D is TRBD2 (5 bases). CDR3 length: 14 residues. The V and J ends lost 6 bases and 0 bases respectively, with 14 bases between them. The V gene's germline CDR1 is DFQATT and CDR2 SNEGSKA (reference sequence). The CDR3 loop is CSAPGSGYQETQYF. The CDR3 nucleotides are TGCAGTGCACCGGGGAGCGGCTACCAAGAGACCCAGTACTTC.

This clonotype was counted only a few times. The chain uses TRBV7-2 and TRBJ2-4; tentatively, D is TRBD1 (5 bases). The assigned J gene may be wrong: the sequence end matches TRBJ2-7 better. The CDR3 extends over 15 amino acids. The germline gives CDR1 SGHTA, CDR2 FQGNSA. The CDR3 DNA reads as TGTGCCAGCAGCTTATGGGGCCAATTAAACTACGAGCAGTACTTC. Translated: CASSLWGQLNYEQYF.

This chain links TRBV6-6 with TRBJ2-1; D call uncertain. CDR3 length: 14 amino acids. Germline assignment: CDR1 MNHNY and CDR2 SVGAGI (reference sequence). Between the trimmed V and J ends, which lost 4 bases and 1 base, there was a span of 8 bases. The CDR3 sequence: CASSSSRSYNEQFF. The CDR3 nucleotides are TGTGCCAGCAGTTCATCCCGTTCCTACAATGAGCAGTTCTTC.

This rearrangement joins TRBV7-2 to TRBJ2-3; TRBD2 matches 9 bases. V was pared by 5 bases and J by 0 bases, with 15 bases of the junction left unmatched. This CDR3 has 19 residues. Per the germline V gene, CDR1 is SGHTA and CDR2 is FQGNSA. The CDR3 DNA reads as TGTGCCAGCAGCCCCCCGTGGGCGGGGGGGCACCCTAGCACAGATACGCAGTATTTT. It yields the protein CASSPPWAGGHPSTDTQYF.

V is TRBV5-6 and J is TRBJ2-5; no firm D call. CDR3 length equals 15 residues. Germline assignment: CDR1 SGHDT and CDR2 YYEEEE. V was trimmed by 4 bases and J by 1 base, leaving 14 bases between them. CDR3 coding DNA: TGTGCCAGCAGCCTCAATGATATAGGCCAAGAGACCCAGTACTTC. Translating it yields CASSLNDIGQETQYF.

The sample holds a few counts of this clonotype. The CDR3 nucleotides read TGTGCCAGCAGTTTAGACGGGTATACGCAGTATTTT. Its protein product is CASSLDGYTQYF. The gene calls are TRBV12-3 or TRBV12-4 and TRBJ2-3; D is unclear. The CDR3 has 12 amino acids. V was shortened by 1 base and J by 7 bases, with 6 bases between the two germline ends.

This clonotype has a count of ten or more. V gene TRBV18 combines with J gene TRBJ2-7; 9 nucleotides match TRBD1. There are 17 residues in the CDR3. V dropped 4 bases and J dropped 2; count of bases not matched to a gene: 12. CDR1 and CDR2 (germline): KGHSH, LQKENI. The CDR3 region has the DNA TGTGCCAGCTCACTAAACTTAGGGGACAGGGCAACCTACGAGCAGTACTTC. It yields the protein CASSLNLGDRATYEQYF.

The chain links TRBV5-1 to TRBJ2-5, with TRBD1 identical over 11 bases. The J call may be incorrect, as the DNA end agrees better with TRBJ2-7. The germline CDR1 and CDR2 sequences are SGHRS and YFSETQ. The CDR3 consists of 17 residues. The CDR3 nucleotides are TGCGCCAGCAGCTTGCGGAGGAAGGGACAGGGGGTCGCCGAGCAGTACTTC. Translated, it gives CASSLRRKGQGVAEQYF.

This rearrangement joins TRBV25-1 to TRBJ1-1; D is undetermined. The CDR3 covers 11 residues. Germline lookup yields CDR1 MGHDK and CDR2 SYGVNS. Trimming left V 8 bases short and J 0 bases short, with 4 bases between. In DNA, the CDR3 is TGTGCCAGCCAGATGAACACTGAAGCTTTCTTT. This translates into CASQMNTEAFF. Variable domain in full (rest from reference TRBV25-1 and TRBJ1-1): EADIYQTPRYLVIGTGKKITLECSQTMGHDKMYWYQQDPGMELHLIHYSYGVNSTEKGDLSSESTVSRIRTEHFPLTLESARPSHTSQYLCASQMNTEAFFGQGTRLTVV.

This rearrangement joins TRBV9 to TRBJ2-1, with 8 bases fitting TRBD1. Unmatched junction bases numbered 9, after V lost 2 bases and J lost 5 bases. Germline CDR1 reads SGDLS; CDR2 reads YYNGEE. This CDR3 has 16 amino acids. Here the CDR3 DNA reads TGTGCCAGCAGCGTGCTCCGGGACAGGACACACAATGAGCAGTTCTTC. This encodes CASSVLRDRTHNEQFF.

This clonotype was seen a few times. This chain uses TRBV28 with TRBJ2-7; D is possibly TRBD1 or TRBD2 (5 bases each). Between the trimmed V and J ends, which lost 5 bases and 2 bases, there was a span of 19 bases. CDR3 length: 16 residues. Per the germline V gene, CDR1 is MDHEN and CDR2 is SYDVKM. The CDR3, as DNA: TGTGCCAGCAGTCCACCCGATTTCCGGGACCCCTACGAGCAGTACTTC. This sequence encodes CASSPPDFRDPYEQYF.

This clonotype was counted a few times. The rearrangement joins TRBV27 to TRBJ2-7, with 7 nucleotides matching TRBD2. The V gene's germline CDR1 is MNHEY and CDR2 SMNVEV (reference sequence). V was clipped by 0 bases and J by 2 bases; unmatched bases: 10. CDR3 length: 17 residues. The CDR3 nucleotides read TGTGCCAGCAGTTTATCCGGAGCGGGGTGGGGTACCTACGAGCAGTACTTC. Amino acids: CASSLSGAGWGTYEQYF.

The V gene is TRBV20-1, the J gene TRBJ2-1; possibly TRBD1 for D (5 bases). From germline, CDR1 is DFQATT and CDR2 SNEGSKA (reference sequence). The CDR3 loop spans 13 amino acids. V shed 5 bases and J shed 6 bases, with 14 bases lying between them. The CDR3 is CSAALTVTNEQFF. The CDR3 region has the DNA TGCAGTGCTGCCTTGACAGTCACCAATGAGCAGTTCTTC.

This rearrangement joins TRBV5-1 to TRBJ1-2; possible D gene TRBD1, 6 bases. Germline CDR1 reads SGHRS; CDR2 reads YFSETQ. CDR3 length: 15 amino acids. V shed 5 bases and J shed 2 bases, with 16 bases lying between them. The CDR3 region is CASSPGDNENYGYTF. The CDR3 nucleotides read TGCGCCAGCAGTCCCGGGGACAACGAAAACTATGGCTACACCTTC.

The chain couples TRBV6-5 to TRBJ2-3; the match to TRBD2 covers 7 bases. The junction had 4 bases not matched to a gene; V was cut back by 2 bases and J by 5 bases. The CDR3 has 14 amino acids. Germline-derived CDR1 and CDR2 are MNHEY and SVGAGI. Here the CDR3 reads CASSYRTGGDTQYF. CDR3 DNA: TGTGCCAGCAGTTACCGAACGGGGGGAGATACGCAGTATTTT.

The chain carries TRBV10-1 and TRBJ2-3; TRBD1 is a possible D gene (5 bases). There are 15 residues in the CDR3. The ends were cut back, 0 bases at V and 5 bases at J, with 12 bases in the middle. CDR1 is WNHNN and CDR2 is SYGVQD in the germline V gene (reference sequence). This chain's CDR3 is CASSESSRVGDTQYF. The CDR3 DNA reads TGCGCCAGCAGTGAGTCGAGCAGGGTCGGAGATACGCAGTATTTT.

This clonotype was seen a handful of times. The rearrangement links TRBV20-1 to TRBJ1-3; D is ambiguous. Germline CDR1 DFQATT, CDR2 SNEGSKA (reference sequence). This CDR3 has 15 residues. Trimming removed 0 bases from V and 4 bases from J, with 13 bases in between. The CDR3 protein is CSARDPLGLGNTIYF. The CDR3 DNA reads as TGCAGTGCTAGAGATCCTCTAGGGTTAGGAAACACCATATATTTT.